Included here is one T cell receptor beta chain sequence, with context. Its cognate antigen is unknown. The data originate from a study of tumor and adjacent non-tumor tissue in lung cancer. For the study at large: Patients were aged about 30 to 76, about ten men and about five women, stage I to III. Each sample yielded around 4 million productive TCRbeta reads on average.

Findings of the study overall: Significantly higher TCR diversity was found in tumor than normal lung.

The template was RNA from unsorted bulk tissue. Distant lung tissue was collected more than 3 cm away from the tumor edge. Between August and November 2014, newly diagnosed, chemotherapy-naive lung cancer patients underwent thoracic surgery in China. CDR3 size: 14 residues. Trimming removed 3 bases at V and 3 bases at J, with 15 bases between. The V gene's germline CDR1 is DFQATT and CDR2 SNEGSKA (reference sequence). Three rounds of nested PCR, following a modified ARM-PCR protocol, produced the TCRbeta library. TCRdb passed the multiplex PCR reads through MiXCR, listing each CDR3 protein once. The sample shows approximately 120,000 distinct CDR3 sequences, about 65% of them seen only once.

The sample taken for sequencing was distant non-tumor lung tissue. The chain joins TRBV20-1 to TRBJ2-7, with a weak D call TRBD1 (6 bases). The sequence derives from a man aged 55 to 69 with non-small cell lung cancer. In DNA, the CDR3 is TGCAGTGCTAGCACCGGGACACTAAGCTACGAGCAGTACTTC. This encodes CSASTGTLSYEQYF.